This T cell receptor (beta chain) was recorded in a study of blood T cell repertoires in COVID-19. For the study at large: Acute and convalescent COVID-19 specimens originated in the United States, Italy and Spain. T cells, B-cell-depleted T cells, or PBMCs provided the cDNA or gDNA that served as material.

Original methodology: Using reference gene primer amplification, nucleated cell counts were estimated. This table comes from immunoSEQ multiplex PCR, and its TCRdb copy is limited to in-frame clones, with some not included. V, J and clone size reflect that table, while D and trimming were determined from the DNA. This repertoire shows roughly 77,000 clones, around nine tenths found once; its top ten account for around 4.5%. Germline CDR1 reads MNHEY; CDR2 reads SVGAGI. V lost 4 bases to trimming and J lost 10 bases; unmatched junction nucleotides: 7. The CDR3 runs to 13 residues. The sample comprised peripheral blood. This chain uses TRBV6-5 with TRBJ2-1, with TRBD2 identical over 7 bases. The receptor's source is a man over 45 with active COVID-19. The CDR3 DNA reads as TGTGCCAGCAGTTCTTCCGGGGAGGGGGAGCAGTTCTTC. It translates to CASSSSGEGEQFF.